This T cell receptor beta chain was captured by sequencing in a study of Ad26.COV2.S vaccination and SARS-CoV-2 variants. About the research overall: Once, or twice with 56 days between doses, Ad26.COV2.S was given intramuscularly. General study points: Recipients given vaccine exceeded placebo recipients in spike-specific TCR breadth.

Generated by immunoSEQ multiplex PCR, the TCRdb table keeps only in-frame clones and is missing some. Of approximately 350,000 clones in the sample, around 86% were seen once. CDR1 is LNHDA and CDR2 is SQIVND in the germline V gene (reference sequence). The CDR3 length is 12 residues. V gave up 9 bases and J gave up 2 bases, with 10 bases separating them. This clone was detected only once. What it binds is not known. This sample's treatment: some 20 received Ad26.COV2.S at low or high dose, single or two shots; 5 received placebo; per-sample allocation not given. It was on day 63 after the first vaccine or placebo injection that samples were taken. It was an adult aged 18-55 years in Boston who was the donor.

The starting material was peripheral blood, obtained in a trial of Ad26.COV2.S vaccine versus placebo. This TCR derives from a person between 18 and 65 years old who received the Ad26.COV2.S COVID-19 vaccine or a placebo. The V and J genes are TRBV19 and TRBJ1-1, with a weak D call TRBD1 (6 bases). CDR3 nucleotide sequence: TGTGCCAGCCAGGGGCAAAACACTGAAGCTTTCTTT. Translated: CASQGQNTEAFF. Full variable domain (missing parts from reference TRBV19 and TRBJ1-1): DGGITQSPKYLFRKEGQNVTLSCEQNLNHDAMYWYRQDPGQGLRLIYYSQIVNDFQKGDIAEGYSVSREKKESFPLTVTSAQKNPTAFYLCASQGQNTEAFFGQGTRLTVV.